The 27 T cell receptor beta chains listed next were all sequenced from one sample in a study of blood T cell repertoires in COVID-19. Data came from immunoSEQ multiplex PCR; TCRdb stores just in-frame clones and leaves some out. The table shows a few hundred thousand clones, with roughly nine tenths occurring only once. The sequencing input was peripheral blood. The source of these receptors is a young woman with COVID-19, enrolled during active disease.

The V call is TRBV5-5, the J call TRBJ2-6; the D gene is possibly TRBD2 (5 bases). Looked up from germline, CDR1 is SGHKS and CDR2 is YYEKEE (reference sequence). The CDR3 covers 13 residues. V lost 7 bases to trimming and J lost 1 base, with 6 bases between them. The CDR3 sequence: CASEGSGANVLTF. CDR3 sequence (DNA): TGTGCCAGCGAGGGTTCTGGGGCCAACGTCCTGACTTTC.

The V call is TRBV27, the J call TRBJ1-5, with TRBD1 as a possible D gene (5 bases). CDR3 length: 18 residues. V lost 0 bases to trimming and J lost 0 bases, with 15 bases between them. Per the germline V gene, CDR1 is MNHEY and CDR2 is SMNVEV (reference sequence). The CDR3 nucleotides are TGTGCCAGCAGTTTATCGCTGCAGGGAACGGATAGCAATCAGCCCCAGCATTTT. It codes for CASSLSLQGTDSNQPQHF.

The chain links TRBV18 to TRBJ1-4; D is ambiguous. CDR3 size: 14 residues. The germline CDR1 and CDR2 sequences are KGHSH and LQKENI. The V and J ends lost 6 bases and 6 bases respectively, with 14 bases between them. The CDR3 protein is CASSPDGLDEKLFF. CDR3 DNA: TGTGCCAGCTCGCCGGACGGACTTGATGAAAAACTGTTTTTT.

This clone was counted ten times or more. The rearrangement uses TRBV12-3 or TRBV12-4 and TRBJ2-7; TRBD2 matches at 7 bases. This CDR3 has 13 amino acids. The ends lost 8 bases at V and 0 bases at J; junction bases unmatched: 4. CDR3 DNA sequence: TGTGCCAGCCTGGGAGGGTTCTCCTACGAGCAGTACTTC. This translates into CASLGGFSYEQYF.

The CDR3 sequence: CASSLSRQGGPGELFF. In nucleotides, the CDR3 is TGTGCCAGCAGTTTATCGCGACAGGGGGGACCCGGGGAGCTGTTTTTT. The rearrangement uses TRBV28 and TRBJ2-2; TRBD1 matches 9 bases. The CDR3 is 16 residues long. The germline CDR1 and CDR2 sequences are MDHEN and SYDVKM. The J segment lost 6 bases and the V segment lost 1 base, leaving 6 bases of the junction unmatched.

This chain links TRBV15 with TRBJ2-7; weak D call: TRBD1 (7 bases). This CDR3 region has 14 residues. The germline CDR1 and CDR2 sequences are LNHNV and YYDKDF (reference sequence). V lost 1 base and J 3 bases, leaving 10 bases between the germline ends. The CDR3 DNA follows: TGTGCCACCAGCAGAGGGGGGGACAGCTACGAGCAGTACTTC. It encodes CATSRGGDSYEQYF.

The chain combines TRBV5-1 with TRBJ2-3, with 7 bases fitting TRBD1. The CDR3 extends over 15 amino acids. Germline V gene data show CDR1 as SGHRS and CDR2 as YFSETQ. V dropped 1 base and J dropped 3; count of bases not matched to a gene: 5. Here the CDR3 DNA reads TGCGCCAGCAGCTTGATCGCACAGGGGACAGATACGCAGTATTTT. This translates into CASSLIAQGTDTQYF.

The chain carries TRBV7-9 and TRBJ2-1; TRBD1 is a possible D gene (5 bases). There are 15 residues in the CDR3. CDR1 SEHNR and CDR2 FQNEAQ come from the germline V gene (reference sequence). The V end lost 4 bases, the J end lost 9 bases, and 19 bases lay between the germline ends. CDR3 bases: TGTGCCAGCAGCTCCTATGGTGGGGCTTCTGCTGAGCAGTTCTTC. Translating it yields CASSSYGGASAEQFF.

V usage is TRBV19 and J usage is TRBJ1-2; D might be TRBD1 (5 bases). V was cut by 6 bases and J by 3 bases, with 11 bases left in between. The CDR3 length is 13 residues. CDR1 is LNHDA and CDR2 is SQIVND in the germline V gene (reference sequence). CDR3 in amino acids: CASSGHLYYGYTF. Written as DNA, the CDR3 is TGTGCCAGTAGCGGACACCTTTACTATGGCTACACCTTC.

This clone was counted a few times. V and J are TRBV19 and TRBJ1-2, with D unclear. V was pared by 3 bases and J by 5 bases, with 16 bases between. CDR1 LNHDA and CDR2 SQIVND come from the germline V gene (reference sequence). This CDR3 contains 15 residues. As DNA, the CDR3 is TGTGCCAGTAGTATCCCCCGCGACATCCCTTATGGCTACACCTTC. Residues: CASSIPRDIPYGYTF.

Only one count was recorded for this clone. V usage is TRBV28 and J usage is TRBJ2-7; a possible D gene is TRBD2 (6 bases). V lost 8 bases, J lost 1 base, and 18 bases lay in between. This CDR3 has 15 amino acids. Germline V gene lookup returns CDR1 MDHEN and CDR2 SYDVKM. CDR3 in amino acids: CASQKGGGTSYEQYV. CDR3 sequence (DNA): TGTGCCAGCCAAAAGGGAGGAGGGACGTCCTACGAGCAGTACGTC.

The chain has TRBV5-1 and TRBJ2-1; D is unclear. This CDR3 has 19 residues. V gave up 2 bases and J gave up 2 bases, with 23 bases separating them. Germline loops: CDR1 SGHRS, CDR2 YFSETQ. The CDR3 here is CASSFPRPTLSQAYNEQFF. The DNA for the CDR3 is TGCGCCAGCAGCTTCCCGCGCCCAACACTCAGTCAGGCCTACAATGAGCAGTTCTTC.

The chain links TRBV7-6 to TRBJ2-1, with TRBD2 matching over 10 bases. This CDR3 region has 15 residues. Losses at the gene ends were 2 bases for V and 6 bases for J; bases not matched to a gene: 4. The germline gives CDR1 SGHVS, CDR2 FNYEAQ. CDR3 loop: CASSLSSGSPNEQFF. The CDR3 DNA reads TGTGCCAGCAGCTTATCTAGCGGGAGCCCCAATGAGCAGTTCTTC.

This sequence joins TRBV6-6 and TRBJ1-2; 7 nucleotides line up with TRBD1. CDR3 length equals 13 residues. After removal of 6 bases from V and 7 bases from J, the junction contained 8 bases not matched to a gene. Germline values: CDR1 MNHNY, CDR2 SVGAGI (reference sequence). The CDR3 DNA reads TGTGCCAGCAGAACCGGGACAGTCGGTGGCTACACCTTC. Protein product: CASRTGTVGGYTF.

The chain is built from TRBV4-1 and TRBJ2-3; TRBD2 aligns across 10 bases. Losses at the gene ends were 4 bases for V and 3 bases for J; bases not matched to a gene: 4. From germline, CDR1 is MGHRA and CDR2 YSYEKL. The CDR3 runs to 15 residues. The CDR3 nucleotides are TGCGCCAGCAGCCCCCCTAGCGGGAGTACAGATACGCAGTATTTT. Translated: CASSPPSGSTDTQYF.

V gene TRBV7-9 combines with J gene TRBJ2-7; D not certain. CDR1 and CDR2 (germline): SEHNR, FQNEAQ (reference sequence). This CDR3 has 14 amino acids. With 2 bases removed from V and 2 bases from J, the gap between germline ends came to 10 bases. The CDR3: CASSLTRAPYEQYF. Written as DNA, the CDR3 is TGTGCCAGCAGCTTAACCAGAGCGCCCTACGAGCAGTACTTC. Together with reference TRBV7-9 and TRBJ2-7, the CDR3 gives the full variable domain: DTGVSQNPRHKITKRGQNVTFRCDPISEHNRLYWYRQTLGQGPEFLTYFQNEAQLEKSRLLSDRFSAERPKGSFSTLEIQRTEQGDSAMYLCASSLTRAPYEQYFGPGTRLTVT.

The chain employs TRBV10-1 and TRBJ2-7, with D possibly being TRBD2 (5 bases). The germline gives CDR1 WNHNN, CDR2 SYGVQD (reference sequence). The V end was cut by 3 bases, the J end by 1 base, with 7 bases between. This CDR3 has 13 amino acids. The CDR3 protein is CASSESGSYEQYF. Here the CDR3 DNA reads TGCGCCAGCAGTGAATCGGGGTCCTACGAGCAGTACTTC.

The chain links TRBV4-3 to TRBJ2-3; D perhaps matches TRBD2 (6 bases). Germline V lookup: CDR1 LGHNA, CDR2 YSLEER. The CDR3 totals 14 residues. V gave up 7 bases and J gave up 2 bases, with 13 bases separating them. The CDR3 DNA follows: TGCGCCAGCAAGACCCGACTAGTCACAGATACGCAGTATTTT. It codes for CASKTRLVTDTQYF.

The chain recombines TRBV24-1 with TRBJ1-2; 8 positions agree with TRBD1. The ends lost 4 bases at V and 7 bases at J; junction bases unmatched: 7. Germline-derived CDR1 and CDR2 are KGHDR and SFDVKD. The length of the CDR3 is 14 residues. The CDR3 loop is CATSEPGGSGGYTF. As DNA, the CDR3 is TGTGCCACCAGTGAGCCAGGGGGCAGCGGTGGCTACACCTTC.

Turning to this clone: Other nucleotide sequences from this sample produce the same CDR3. The DNA for the CDR3 is TGTGCCAGCAGCTTGGACAGGGGCGAGACCCAGTACTTC. It is translated as CASSLDRGETQYF. The chain combines TRBV5-4 with TRBJ2-5; 7 nucleotides align to TRBD1. The germline CDR1 and CDR2 sequences are SGHNT and YYREEE (reference sequence). This CDR3 is 13 amino acids long. V gave up 0 bases and J gave up 5 bases; unmatched junction bases: 1.

The CDR3 coding sequence is TGTGCCAGCACAGGGTACTATGGCTACACCTTC. Amino acid sequence: CASTGYYGYTF. The chain recombines TRBV6-6 with TRBJ1-2; D might be TRBD1 (5 bases). Germline V CDR1 and CDR2: MNHNY, SVGAGI (reference sequence). The CDR3 runs 11 residues. Trimming took off 7 bases at V and 3 bases at J, with 6 bases between the two ends.

J is TRBJ2-2 and V is TRBV10-3, with 8 bases aligning to TRBD1. J lost 1 base, V lost 8 bases, and 3 bases had no gene match. The CDR3 is 14 residues long. The germline CDR1 and CDR2 sequences are ENHRY and SYGVKD. CDR3 sequence: CAIAGTGNTGELFF. Here the CDR3 DNA reads TGTGCCATCGCCGGGACAGGGAACACCGGGGAGCTGTTTTTT.

The V and J genes are TRBV2 and TRBJ1-4; TRBD1 matches at 10 bases. This CDR3 is 13 amino acids long. V lost 8 bases to trimming and J lost 7 bases; unmatched junction nucleotides: 4. In germline, CDR1 is SNHLY, CDR2 FYNNEI. The chain's CDR3 is CASGGQGSEKLFF. CDR3 DNA sequence: TGTGCCAGCGGGGGACAGGGGTCTGAAAAACTGTTTTTT.

The CDR3 nucleotides read TGTGCCAGCAGCTCTGGTGGCGGGTATGAAAAACTGTTTTTT. Translated, it gives CASSSGGGYEKLFF. The chain links TRBV3-1 (or the pseudogene TRBV3-2) to TRBJ1-4; D uncertain. The CDR3 has 14 residues. V lost 5 bases, J lost 6 bases, and 13 bases lay in between. Germline CDR1 LGHDT, CDR2 YNNKEL (reference sequence).

CDR3 sequence: CASSPIGGGNSPLHF. CDR3 in DNA: TGTGCCAGCAGCCCAATAGGGGGTGGTAATTCACCCCTCCACTTT. The V gene is TRBV7-2, the J gene TRBJ1-6; TRBD1 is a possible D gene (6 bases). The CDR3 is 15 residues long. Trimming took off 5 bases at V and 6 bases at J, with 14 bases between the two ends. Germline values: CDR1 SGHTA, CDR2 FQGNSA. Drawing the rest from reference TRBV7-2 and TRBJ1-6, the complete variable domain is GAGVSQSPSNKVTEKGKDVELRCDPISGHTALYWYRQSLGQGLEFLIYFQGNSAPDKSGLPSDRFSAERTGGSVSTLTIQRTQQEDSAVYLCASSPIGGGNSPLHFGNGTRLTVT.

The chain carries TRBV7-8 and TRBJ2-1, with 7 bases that match TRBD1. This CDR3 has 15 residues. The junction had 2 bases not matched to a gene; V was cut back by 3 bases and J by 0 bases. CDR1 and CDR2 (germline): SGHVS, FQNEAQ. The DNA for the CDR3 is TGTGCCAGCAGCTTGACAGGGAACTCCTACAATGAGCAGTTCTTC. Amino acid sequence: CASSLTGNSYNEQFF.

V usage is TRBV10-3 and J usage is TRBJ2-7; 9 nucleotides agree with TRBD1. The CDR3 is 14 residues long. With 10 bases clipped from V and 5 bases from J, the junction kept 12 bases outside the gene matches. Per the germline V gene, CDR1 is ENHRY and CDR2 is SYGVKD. CDR3 sequence (DNA): TGTGCCACTCAAAGAGGACAGGGGAGGGACGAGCAGTACTTC. It codes for CATQRGQGRDEQYF.